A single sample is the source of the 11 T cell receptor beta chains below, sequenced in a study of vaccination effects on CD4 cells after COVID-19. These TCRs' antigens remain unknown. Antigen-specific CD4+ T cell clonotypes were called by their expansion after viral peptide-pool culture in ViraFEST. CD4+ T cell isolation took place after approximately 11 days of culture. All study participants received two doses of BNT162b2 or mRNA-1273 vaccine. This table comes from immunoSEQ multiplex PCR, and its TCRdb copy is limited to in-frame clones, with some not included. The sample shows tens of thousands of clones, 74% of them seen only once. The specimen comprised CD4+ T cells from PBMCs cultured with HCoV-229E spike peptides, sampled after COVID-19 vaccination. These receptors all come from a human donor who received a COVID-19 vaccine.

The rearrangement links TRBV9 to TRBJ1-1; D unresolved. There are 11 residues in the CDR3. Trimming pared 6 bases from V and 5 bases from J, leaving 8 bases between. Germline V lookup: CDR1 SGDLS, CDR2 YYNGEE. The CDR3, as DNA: TGTGCCAGCATATGGGGAACTGAAGCTTTCTTT. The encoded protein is CASIWGTEAFF.

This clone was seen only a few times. As DNA, the CDR3 is TGCAGCGTTAGGACGGCGCGGGCTTTCTTT. Amino acid sequence: CSVRTARAFF. The chain is built from TRBV29-1 and TRBJ1-1; D uncertain. The germline gives CDR1 SQVTM, CDR2 ANQGSEA. V gave up 5 bases and J gave up 11 bases, with 12 bases separating them. This CDR3 is 10 amino acids long. Combining the CDR3 with reference TRBV29-1 and TRBJ1-1 gives the whole variable domain SAVISQKPSRDICQRGTSLTIQCQVDSQVTMMFWYRQQPGQSLTLIATANQGSEATYESGFVIDKFPISRPNLTFSTLTVSNMSPEDSSIYLCSVRTARAFFGQGTRLTVV.

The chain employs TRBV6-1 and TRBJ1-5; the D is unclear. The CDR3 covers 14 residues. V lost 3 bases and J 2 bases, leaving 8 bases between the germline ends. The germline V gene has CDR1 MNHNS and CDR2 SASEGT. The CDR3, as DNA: TGTGCCAGCAGTGATGAGGGTGGCAATCAGCCCCAGCATTTT. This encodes CASSDEGGNQPQHF.

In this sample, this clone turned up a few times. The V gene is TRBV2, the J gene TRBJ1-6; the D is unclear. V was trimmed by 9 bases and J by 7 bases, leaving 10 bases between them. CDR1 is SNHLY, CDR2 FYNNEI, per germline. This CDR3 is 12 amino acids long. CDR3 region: CARRYSNSPLHF. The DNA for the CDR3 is TGTGCCAGGAGGTACTCAAATTCACCCCTCCACTTT.

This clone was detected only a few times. The CDR3 is CASSGGSSYDEQFF. As DNA, the CDR3 is TGCGCCAGCAGCGGCGGGAGTTCGTACGATGAGCAGTTCTTC. V is TRBV5-1 and J is TRBJ2-1; 7 bases are shared with TRBD2. The CDR3 spans 14 residues. V gave up 4 bases and J gave up 8 bases; unmatched junction bases: 9. Germline lookup yields CDR1 SGHRS and CDR2 YFSETQ.

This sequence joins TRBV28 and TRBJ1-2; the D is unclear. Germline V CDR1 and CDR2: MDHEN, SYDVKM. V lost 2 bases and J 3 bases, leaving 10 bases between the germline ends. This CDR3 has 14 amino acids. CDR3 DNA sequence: TGTGCCAGCAGTTTAACGCGGCGCCACTATGGCTACACCTTC. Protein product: CASSLTRRHYGYTF.

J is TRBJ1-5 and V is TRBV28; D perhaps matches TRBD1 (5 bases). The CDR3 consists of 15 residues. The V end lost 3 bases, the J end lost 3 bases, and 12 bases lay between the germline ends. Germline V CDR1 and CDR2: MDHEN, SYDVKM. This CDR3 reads CASSFLGGYNQPQHF. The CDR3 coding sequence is TGTGCCAGCAGTTTCTTGGGGGGATACAATCAGCCCCAGCATTTT. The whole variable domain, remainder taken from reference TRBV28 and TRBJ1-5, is DVKVTQSSRYLVKRTGEKVFLECVQDMDHENMFWYRQDPGLGLRLIYFSYDVKMKEKGDIPEGYSVSREKKERFSLILESASTNQTSMYLCASSFLGGYNQPQHFGDGTRLSIL.

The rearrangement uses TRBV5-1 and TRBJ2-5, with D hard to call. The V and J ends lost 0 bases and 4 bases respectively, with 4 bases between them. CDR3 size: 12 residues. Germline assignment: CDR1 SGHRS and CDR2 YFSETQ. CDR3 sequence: CASSLAAETQYF. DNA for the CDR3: TGCGCCAGCAGCTTGGCCGCAGAGACCCAGTACTTC.

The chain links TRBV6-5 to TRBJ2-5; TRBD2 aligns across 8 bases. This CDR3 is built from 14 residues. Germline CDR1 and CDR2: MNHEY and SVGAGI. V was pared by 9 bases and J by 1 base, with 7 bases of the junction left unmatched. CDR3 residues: CASSYGLAQETQYF. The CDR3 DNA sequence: TGTGCCAGTTCGTATGGACTAGCCCAAGAGACCCAGTACTTC.

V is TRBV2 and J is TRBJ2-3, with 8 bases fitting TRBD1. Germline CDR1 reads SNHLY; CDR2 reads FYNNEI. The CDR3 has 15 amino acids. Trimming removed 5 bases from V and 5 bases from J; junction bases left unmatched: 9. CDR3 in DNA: TGTGCCAGCAGTATTGGGACAGGACGGAGAGATACGCAGTATTTT. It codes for CASSIGTGRRDTQYF.

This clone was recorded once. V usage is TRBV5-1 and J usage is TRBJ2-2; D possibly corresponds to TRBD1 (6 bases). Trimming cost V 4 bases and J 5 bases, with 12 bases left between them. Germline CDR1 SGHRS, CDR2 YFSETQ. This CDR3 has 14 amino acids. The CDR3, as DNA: TGCGCCAGCAGCGTGGACAGCCCGACCGGGGAGCTGTTTTTT. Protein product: CASSVDSPTGELFF.